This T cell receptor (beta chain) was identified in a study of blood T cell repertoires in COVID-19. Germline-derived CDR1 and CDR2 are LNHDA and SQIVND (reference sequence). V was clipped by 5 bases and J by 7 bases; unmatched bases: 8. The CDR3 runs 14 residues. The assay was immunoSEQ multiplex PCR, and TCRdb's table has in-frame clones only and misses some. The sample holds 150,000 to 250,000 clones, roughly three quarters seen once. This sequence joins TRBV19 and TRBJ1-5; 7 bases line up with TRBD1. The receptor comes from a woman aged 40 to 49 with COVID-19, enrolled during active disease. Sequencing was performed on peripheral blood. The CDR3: CASSRTGPGQPQHF. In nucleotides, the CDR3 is TGTGCCAGTAGTCGGACAGGTCCTGGGCAGCCCCAGCATTTT.